Reported below is one T cell receptor (beta chain). Its antigen is as yet unknown. These data are taken from a study of cytomegalovirus exposure and HLA in healthy donors. On the study more broadly: Genetic ancestry analysis placed around four fifths of the roughly 400 donors that were genotyped in the Caucasian-associated cluster. General study results and limits: Fewer N-insertions than the approximately 680-donor mean were reportedly shown by an Asian-associated ancestry cluster in a later analysis. Reportedly, TCR beta sequences accurately predicted HLA-A and HLA-B alleles in most subjects. CMV serostatus was the only recorded immune exposure for donors.

The PCR used 60 Vbeta and 13 Jbeta primers. Libraries were prepared by immunoSEQ multiplex PCR; TCRdb keeps only in-frame clonotypes and omits some of them. Among fewer than 300,000 clones listed, 75% to 85% were seen once. Germline V gene data show CDR1 as MDHEN and CDR2 as SYDVKM. The CDR3 contains 15 residues. The V segment lost 4 bases and the J segment 12 bases; nucleotides outside the gene matches: 14. The TCR sequence derives from a girl aged 2-10 years in good health and CMV-seronegative. What was sequenced was PBMCs. The rearrangement links TRBV28 to TRBJ1-4; 7 nucleotides match TRBD1. The CDR3 loop is CASSSILGITGELFF. The CDR3 nucleotides are TGTGCCAGCAGTTCGATTTTGGGGATTACAGGGGAACTGTTTTTT.